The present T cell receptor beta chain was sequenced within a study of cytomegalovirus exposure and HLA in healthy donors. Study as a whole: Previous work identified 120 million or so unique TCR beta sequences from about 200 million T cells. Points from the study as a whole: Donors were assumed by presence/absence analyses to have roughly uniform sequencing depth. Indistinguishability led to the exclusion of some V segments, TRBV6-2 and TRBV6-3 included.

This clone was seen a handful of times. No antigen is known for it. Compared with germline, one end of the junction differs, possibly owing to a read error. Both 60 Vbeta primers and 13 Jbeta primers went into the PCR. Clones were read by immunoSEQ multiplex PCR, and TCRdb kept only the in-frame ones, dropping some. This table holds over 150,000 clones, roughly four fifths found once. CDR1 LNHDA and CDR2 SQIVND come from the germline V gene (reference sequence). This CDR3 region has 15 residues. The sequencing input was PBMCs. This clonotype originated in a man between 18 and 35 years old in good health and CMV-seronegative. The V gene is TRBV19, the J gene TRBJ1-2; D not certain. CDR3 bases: TGTGCCAGTAGTCCATCCTCGGCCTCGCCCGGAGCCAGCGACTTC. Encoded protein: CASSPSSASPGASDF.